Given below is one TCR beta chain in context. What antigen it recognizes has not been identified. Per-base qualities were not stored, and no clone one base away is much larger. The library was prepared using 5' RACE. The instrument was an Illumina HiSeq 2500. A second PCR of roughly 6 to 11 cycles was run with a J-beta primer mix and a sample-barcoded 5' primer. A unique molecular identifier was introduced onto each TCR beta cDNA molecule by a template-switch 5' adaptor carrying 12 random nucleotides. Each sample yielded at least 2.5 million CDR3-containing paired-end reads. First-strand cDNA was synthesized from all RNA with the Mint cDNA synthesis kit, primed by a TRBC-specific oligonucleotide. After uracil-DNA glycosylase treatment, a first 18-cycle PCR used universal primers M1SS and BC2_uni_R on all cDNA. From the authors' description of their analysis: For normalization, 1 million high-quality reads, each with a distinct molecular identifier, were randomly selected from each sample. Instead of being binned into consensus sequences, reads that shared molecular identifiers were thrown out. MiTCR, with a Q25 quality threshold and the strictest error-elimination algorithm, was used for CDR3 identification, clonotype clustering and error correction. A nonparametric unseen species model using Euler transformation provided a lower-bound estimate of total TCR beta diversity. The raw public data were reprocessed by TCRdb itself: fastp quality trimming at Q25, MiXCR clonotype calling, in-frame beta chains only. A single entry per CDR3 protein holds the most common genes and DNA from its merged rows. TCRdb, rather than the study authors, made the V and J calls. Recorded for this sample are around 1,600,000 distinct CDR3 sequences; roughly two fifths of them occurred a single time. Clones ranked in the top ten supply 4% of the sample.

Systemically healthy Caucasian individuals from Russia, some 36 in total and aged about 6 to 90 years, were included as donors. About 10 milliliters of peripheral blood were collected from each donor into EDTA-treated Vacutainer tubes. Ficoll-Paque density-gradient centrifugation was used to isolate PBMCs, with at least 6 million obtained per sample. Trizol reagent was used to extract total RNA from PBMCs, with at least 6 micrograms per sample. Naive CD45RAhigh/CD27high T cell percentages were measured by flow cytometry on a PBMC aliquot from every donor. V is pruned by 7 bases and J by 6 bases, leaving 12 bases of the junction without a gene match. The CDR3, cysteine through phenylalanine, is 15 amino acids long. The kept DNA is CDR3 alone, 45 bases in frame from the first base. The CDR1 and CDR2 encoded by the germline V gene are SNHLY and FYNNEI. The data originate from a study of blood T cells in healthy people across ages (dated by TCRdb to between 2015 and 2016). Regarding the complete study: In model experiments, roughly one uniquely barcoded TCR beta cDNA molecule per two T cells was captured by template switching. The study measured age-related changes in TCR beta repertoire diversity using deep sequencing normalized with unique cDNA molecular identifiers. The donors were divided into four age groups: young (average approximately 15 years), middle-aged (approximately 41), aged (approximately 62) and long-lived (roughly 82). To avoid experimental bias, donors of different ages were randomly spread across the sequencing lanes. For two donors (one aged 18 to 30 and one aged 80 or older), the study analyzed two additional independent replicas of 1 million unique cDNA reads from the same blood draw.

What the work shows at the level of the full study, not this receptor alone: Because donor CMV infection status was unknown, age-related changes in expanded clonotypes were potentially confounded. Bulk unsorted PBMC profiling prevented conclusive comparison of naive and antigen-experienced compartments. The percentage of naive T cells measured by flow cytometry correlated strongly with observed TCR beta diversity. As age increased, observed TCR beta diversity per million T cells dropped in a roughly linear way, and a significant reduction was already evident by age 40. Estimates of total diversity based on one million sequenced T cells were considered lower bounds and underestimates. Compared with the aged group, the long-lived group had more naive CD4+ T cells, fewer expanded clones and increased TCR diversity, suggesting age selection.

The V gene is TRBV2 and the J gene is TRBJ2-3, with 8 bases in between that match TRBD2. Sequencing was done on a sample of blood. The sequence was collected from a woman aged 18-30 years in good health. The CDR3 protein is CASTLEAGGWDTQYF. The nucleotide sequence reads TGTGCCAGCACCCTAGAGGCGGGGGGCTGGGATACGCAGTATTTT.